The 14 T cell receptor beta chains presented below share a single source sample, sequenced in a study of siplizumab effects on memory and regulatory T cells. Profiling relied on immunoSEQ multiplex PCR, and the TCRdb table lists in-frame clones only, not all of them. The sample yields tens of thousands of clones, approximately 93% seen once. Sequencing was done on a sample of CD8+ T cells sorted from blood. The receptors derive from a human donor in good health.

The chain has TRBV14 and TRBJ2-7; 11 nucleotides match TRBD2. The CDR3 has 15 residues. Germline-derived CDR1 and CDR2 are SGHDN and FVKESK. V dropped 4 bases and J dropped 3; count of bases not matched to a gene: 5. The CDR3 DNA follows: TGTGCCAGCAGCCTTAGCGGGAGGGACTTCTACGAGCAGTACTTC. Translating it yields CASSLSGRDFYEQYF.

The chain is built from TRBV29-1 and TRBJ2-7; D is possibly TRBD1 or TRBD2 (5 bases each). Germline V lookup: CDR1 SQVTM, CDR2 ANQGSEA. This CDR3 is built from 13 residues. Trimming took 7 bases from V and 4 from J, leaving 17 bases between them. The CDR3 reads CSAEGPGTYEQYF. In DNA form, the CDR3 reads TGCAGCGCCGAGGGGCCGGGAACATACGAGCAGTACTTC.

The chain combines TRBV9 with TRBJ1-5, with 7 bases fitting TRBD1. V shed 4 bases, J shed 3 bases, and the junction held 4 bases outside the gene matches. Germline CDR1 reads SGDLS; CDR2 reads YYNGEE. The CDR3 totals 14 residues. Here the CDR3 reads CASSPTGDNQPQHF. The CDR3 nucleotides read TGTGCCAGCAGCCCTACAGGGGACAATCAGCCCCAGCATTTT. Complete variable domain (other parts from reference TRBV9 and TRBJ1-5): DSGVTQTPKHLITATGQRVTLRCSPRSGDLSVYWYQQSLDQGLQFLIQYYNGEERAKGNILERFSAQQFPDLHSELNLSSLELGDSALYFCASSPTGDNQPQHFGDGTRLSIL.

The V call is TRBV9, the J call TRBJ2-3, with 11 nucleotides matching TRBD2. The V gene's germline CDR1 is SGDLS and CDR2 YYNGEE. The CDR3 is 16 amino acids. With V trimmed by 0 bases and J by 2 bases, 2 bases remained unmatched. CDR3 in DNA: TGTGCCAGCAGCGTAGGACTAGCGGGACACACAGATACGCAGTATTTT. Translating gives CASSVGLAGHTDTQYF.

This sequence joins TRBV6-5 and TRBJ2-5, with 9 bases identical to TRBD2. Trimming took 5 bases from V and 5 from J; bases not matched to a gene: 9. This CDR3 is built from 15 residues. The V gene's germline CDR1 is MNHEY and CDR2 SVGAGI. The CDR3: CASSNLAGSTETQYF. The CDR3 DNA reads as TGTGCCAGCAGTAACCTAGCGGGATCTACGGAGACCCAGTACTTC.

The gene calls are TRBV20-1 and TRBJ1-2; the D is unclear. The germline V gene has CDR1 DFQATT and CDR2 SNEGSKA (reference sequence). V lost 1 base and J 8 bases, leaving 5 bases between the germline ends. This CDR3 has 10 amino acids. The CDR3 DNA reads TGCAGTGCTAGAGGTAGCGGCTACACCTTC. Translating gives CSARGSGYTF.

In this sample, this clone turned up a few times. Other nucleotide sequences from this sample produce the same CDR3. The chain is built from TRBV6-4 and TRBJ1-1, with unresolved D. The germline gives CDR1 MRHNA, CDR2 SNTAGT. The V and J ends lost 0 bases and 2 bases respectively, with 4 bases between them. The CDR3 runs 13 residues. This chain's CDR3 is CASSDSDNTEAFF. For the CDR3, the DNA is TGTGCCAGCAGTGACTCGGACAACACTGAAGCTTTCTTT.

J is TRBJ2-7 and V is TRBV30; D not resolved. The CDR3 sequence is 14 residues long. The germline CDR1 and CDR2 sequences are GTSNPN and SVGIG (reference sequence). Trimming cost V 2 bases and J 4 bases, with 15 bases left between them. CDR3 DNA: TGTGCCTGGAGTCCACCGGTAGGCGCATACGAGCAGTACTTC. Translated: CAWSPPVGAYEQYF. The full variable domain, its missing parts supplied by reference TRBV30 and TRBJ2-7, is SQTIHQWPATLVQPVGSPLSLECTVEGTSNPNLYWYRQAAGRGLQLLFYSVGIGQISSEVPQNLSASRPQDRQFILSSKKLLLSDSGFYLCAWSPPVGAYEQYFGPGTRLTVT.

The CDR3 DNA is TGTGCCAGTAGTTTTTGGACTGCGAACACTGAAGCTTTCTTT. This codes for CASSFWTANTEAFF. The chain links TRBV19 to TRBJ1-1; D unclear. The V end lost 5 bases, the J end lost 1 base, and 11 bases lay between the germline ends. The CDR3 spans 14 residues. Per the germline V gene, CDR1 is LNHDA and CDR2 is SQIVND (reference sequence). Variable domain in full (rest from reference TRBV19 and TRBJ1-1): DGGITQSPKYLFRKEGQNVTLSCEQNLNHDAMYWYRQDPGQGLRLIYYSQIVNDFQKGDIAEGYSVSREKKESFPLTVTSAQKNPTAFYLCASSFWTANTEAFFGQGTRLTVV.

The J gene is TRBJ2-7, the V gene TRBV4-1; TRBD2 aligns across 11 bases. Trimming cost V 7 bases and J 1 base; bases outside gene matches: 9. Germline V lookup: CDR1 MGHRA, CDR2 YSYEKL. The CDR3 totals 16 residues. CDR3 amino acids: CASTSLAGARSYEQYF. The CDR3 coding sequence is TGCGCCAGCACCTCACTAGCGGGAGCTCGTTCCTACGAGCAGTACTTC.

The chain combines TRBV30 with TRBJ1-4, with D possibly matching TRBD1 (5 bases). The CDR3 runs to 14 residues. CDR1 is GTSNPN and CDR2 is SVGIG in the germline V gene (reference sequence). The V end lost 4 bases, the J end lost 8 bases, and 17 bases lay between the germline ends. The CDR3 coding sequence is TGTGCCTGGATGCAAGCTCTCGAGGGGGAAAAACTGTTTTTT. Translation: CAWMQALEGEKLFF.

Only one count was recorded for this clone. V usage is TRBV19 and J usage is TRBJ2-7; the D is unclear. CDR1 LNHDA and CDR2 SQIVND come from the germline V gene (reference sequence). The CDR3 totals 14 residues. Trimming took off 3 bases at V and 4 bases at J, with 13 bases between the two ends. The CDR3 sequence: CASSMAYRPYEQYF. CDR3 bases: TGTGCCAGTAGTATGGCGTACCGACCGTACGAGCAGTACTTC.

The chain carries TRBV19 and TRBJ2-1, with TRBD1 as a possible D gene (5 bases). Germline V gives CDR1 LNHDA, CDR2 SQIVND (reference sequence). Trimming pared 2 bases from V and 8 bases from J, leaving 13 bases between. This CDR3 has 14 residues. DNA of the CDR3: TGTGCCAGTAGTATAAGGGCAGGGTGGGATGAGCAGTTCTTC. Residues: CASSIRAGWDEQFF.

V is TRBV4-1 and J is TRBJ2-2; 10 bases are a match to TRBD2. The germline CDR1 and CDR2 sequences are MGHRA and YSYEKL. The CDR3 extends over 18 amino acids. Trimming removed 4 bases from V and 6 bases from J; junction bases left unmatched: 14. The CDR3 DNA reads TGCGCCAGCAGCCCCCTCTTTGATAGCGGGAGGTCCCCCGGGGAGCTGTTTTTT. It encodes CASSPLFDSGRSPGELFF.